This note documents a single T cell receptor (beta chain) sequence. Its binding antigen is unknown. No base quality information exists; no much larger clone differs at one position. Every donor in the study was a healthy Caucasian. At the junction V is shortened by 1 base and J by 1 base, with 7 bases in between. The germline V gene (reference sequence) supplies CDR1 LGHDT and CDR2 YNNKEL. The CDR3 covers 14 residues, taking in both the cysteine and the phenylalanine. Only CDR3 DNA remains: 42 bases, in frame from the first base. The sample originates from a study of identical twins (dated by TCRdb to the mid-2010s). Concerning the study at large: TCR alpha and beta repertoires from monozygotic twins, unrelated adults of various ages and cord blood were deep-sequenced to test whether fetal clonotypes persist. Replicate twin experiments were performed at different times using different library preparation protocols to rule out contamination. Results the study describes overall, beyond this receptor: Invariant T cells such as MAIT and iNKT could partly confound zero-insertion analyses, although diverse VJ usage argued against such confounding for most clonotypes. Abundant cord blood beta clonotypes had fewer insertions, young adult naive repertoires showed a similar but weaker trend, and memory repertoires showed no such trend. Compared with coincidental sharing between unrelated individuals, out-of-frame TCR alpha sequences shared between twins showed an excess of sequences with low generation probability. Conclusions relied on cross-sectional statistical analysis, since the same donors could not be followed over many years. In monozygotic twins, out-of-frame TCR alpha sharing was systematically underestimated by recombination models, although the models agreed with sharing between unrelated individuals. The excess sharing between twins in beta out-of-frame sequences was weaker because fewer shared sequences reduced the signal-to-noise ratio.

The library was produced with 5' RACE. The sample was run on an Illumina HiSeq 2000. A universal primer binding site was introduced by template switching, and a unique molecular identifier was present in the final cDNA, enabling accurate counting of TCR cDNA molecules. Specific primers in the conserved constant-segment region were used to synthesize first-strand cDNA for the TCR alpha and beta chains. To control for contamination, each cDNA library was double barcoded with a SMART-Mk sample barcode plus Illumina barcodes. Two successive PCR steps introduced TruSeq adapter sequences along with Illumina sample barcodes. Sequencing of the TCR alpha and beta cDNA libraries was done on the Illumina HiSeq platform using custom primers. The published analysis was carried out like this. Raw reads were processed with MiGEC to extract unique molecular identifiers, and MiXCR was used to determine CDR3 positions. For each individual, recombination models were inferred using an EM algorithm with the repgenHMM and IGoR tools. Shared clonotype analysis was performed with the tcR package in R, normalizing sharing by the product of cloneset sizes. Out-of-frame nonproductive sequences were analyzed to study raw recombination free of thymic and clonal selection effects. TCRdb reprocessing: public reads trimmed at Q25 with fastp, clones called with MiXCR, in-frame beta chains kept. When rows share a CDR3 protein, they turn into one entry using the most common DNA and genes. TCRdb's processing, not the study's, gives the V and J calls here. The sample has roughly 1,500,000 distinct CDR3 sequences on record, more than 30% of them singletons. Clones ranked in the top ten supply 0.25% to 0.3% of the sample.

The chain is assembled from TRBV3-1 and TRBJ1-2; the D gene cannot be resolved reliably. This clonotype was obtained from a newborn girl in good health. Sequencing was performed on cord blood. The CDR3 reads as follows: CASSQVEGNYGYTF. The nucleotide sequence reads as follows: TGTGCCAGCAGCCAAGTGGAGGGTAACTATGGCTACACCTTC.